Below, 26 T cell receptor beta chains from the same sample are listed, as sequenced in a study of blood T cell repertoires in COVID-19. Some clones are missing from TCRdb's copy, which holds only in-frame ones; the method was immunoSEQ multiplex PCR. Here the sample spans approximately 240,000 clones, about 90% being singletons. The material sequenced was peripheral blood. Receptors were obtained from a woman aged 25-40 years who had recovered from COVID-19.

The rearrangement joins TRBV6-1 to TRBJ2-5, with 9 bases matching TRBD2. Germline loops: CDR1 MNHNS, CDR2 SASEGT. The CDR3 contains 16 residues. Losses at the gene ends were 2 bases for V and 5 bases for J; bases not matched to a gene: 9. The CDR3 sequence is CASSESWLAGMETQYF. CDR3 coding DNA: TGTGCCAGCAGTGAAAGTTGGCTAGCGGGGATGGAGACCCAGTACTTC.

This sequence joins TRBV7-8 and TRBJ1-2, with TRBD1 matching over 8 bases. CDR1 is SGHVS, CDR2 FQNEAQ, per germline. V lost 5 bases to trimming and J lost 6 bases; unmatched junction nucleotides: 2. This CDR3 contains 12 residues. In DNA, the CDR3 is TGTGCCAGCAGCCAGACAGGGGATGGCTACACCTTC. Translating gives CASSQTGDGYTF.

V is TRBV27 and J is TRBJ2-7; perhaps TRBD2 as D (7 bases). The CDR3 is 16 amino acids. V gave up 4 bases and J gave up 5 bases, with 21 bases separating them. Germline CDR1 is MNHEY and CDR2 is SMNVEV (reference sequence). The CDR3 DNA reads TGTGCCAGCAGTTCCACCCTGGGGGGGCGATCCGACGAGCAGTACTTC. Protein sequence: CASSSTLGGRSDEQYF.

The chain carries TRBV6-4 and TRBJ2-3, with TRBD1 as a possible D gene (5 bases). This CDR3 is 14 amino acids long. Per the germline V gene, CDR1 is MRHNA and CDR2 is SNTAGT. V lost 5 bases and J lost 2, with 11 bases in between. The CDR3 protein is CASSRQIFTDTQYF. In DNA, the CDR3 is TGTGCCAGCAGTCGACAGATATTCACAGATACGCAGTATTTT.

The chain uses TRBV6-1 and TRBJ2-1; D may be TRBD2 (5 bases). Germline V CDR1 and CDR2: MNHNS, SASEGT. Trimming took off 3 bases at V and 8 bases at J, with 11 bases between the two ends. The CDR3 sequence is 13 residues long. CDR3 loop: CASSDRPGDEQFF. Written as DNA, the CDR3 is TGTGCCAGCAGTGATCGACCCGGGGATGAGCAGTTCTTC.

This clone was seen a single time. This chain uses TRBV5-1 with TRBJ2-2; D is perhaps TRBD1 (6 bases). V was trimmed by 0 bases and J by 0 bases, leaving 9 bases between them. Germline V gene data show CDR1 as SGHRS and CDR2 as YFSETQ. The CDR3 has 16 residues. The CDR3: CASSLGAGANTGELFF. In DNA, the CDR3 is TGCGCCAGCAGCTTGGGTGCAGGGGCGAACACCGGGGAGCTGTTTTTT.

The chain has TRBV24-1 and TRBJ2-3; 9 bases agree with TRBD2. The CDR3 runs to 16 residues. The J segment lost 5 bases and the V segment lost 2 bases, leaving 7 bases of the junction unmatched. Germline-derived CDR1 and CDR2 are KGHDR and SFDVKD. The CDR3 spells CATSDSYAGGRDTQYF. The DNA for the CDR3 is TGTGCCACCAGTGATTCCTATGCGGGGGGGCGAGATACGCAGTATTTT.

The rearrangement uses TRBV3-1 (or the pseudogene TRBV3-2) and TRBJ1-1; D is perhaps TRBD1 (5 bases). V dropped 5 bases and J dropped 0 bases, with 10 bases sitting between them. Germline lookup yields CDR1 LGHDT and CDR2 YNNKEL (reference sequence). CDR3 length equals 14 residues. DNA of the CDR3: TGTGCCAGCAGCTCCGAAGGGGTGAACACTGAAGCTTTCTTT. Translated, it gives CASSSEGVNTEAFF.

Here the CDR3 DNA reads TGTGCTAGTGGTTTGGAACTACAGGGGGCGATTGGAAACACCATATATTTT. The encoded protein is CASGLELQGAIGNTIYF. The gene calls are TRBV12-5 and TRBJ1-3; TRBD1 matches at 9 bases. After removal of 1 base from V and 3 bases from J, the junction contained 7 bases not matched to a gene. This CDR3 region has 17 residues. Germline V CDR1 and CDR2: LGHNT, FRNRAP. Full variable domain (remainder filled in from reference TRBV12-5 and TRBJ1-3): DARVTQTPRHKVTEMGQEVTMRCQPILGHNTVFWYRQTMMQGLELLAYFRNRAPLDDSGMPKDRFSAEMPDATLATLKIQPSEPRDSAVYFCASGLELQGAIGNTIYFGEGSWLTVV.

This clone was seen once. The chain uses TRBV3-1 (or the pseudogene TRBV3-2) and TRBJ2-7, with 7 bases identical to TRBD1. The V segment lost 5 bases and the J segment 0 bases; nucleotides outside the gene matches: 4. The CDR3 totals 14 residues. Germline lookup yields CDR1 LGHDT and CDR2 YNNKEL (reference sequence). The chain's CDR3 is CASSGDRFSYEQYF. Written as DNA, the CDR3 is TGTGCCAGCAGCGGGGACAGATTCTCCTACGAGCAGTACTTC.

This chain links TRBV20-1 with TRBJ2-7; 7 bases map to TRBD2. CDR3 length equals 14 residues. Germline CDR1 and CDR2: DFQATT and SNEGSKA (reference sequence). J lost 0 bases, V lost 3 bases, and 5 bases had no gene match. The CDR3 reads CSASGGGTSYEQYF. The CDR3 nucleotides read TGCAGTGCTAGTGGGGGGGGGACCTCCTACGAGCAGTACTTC.

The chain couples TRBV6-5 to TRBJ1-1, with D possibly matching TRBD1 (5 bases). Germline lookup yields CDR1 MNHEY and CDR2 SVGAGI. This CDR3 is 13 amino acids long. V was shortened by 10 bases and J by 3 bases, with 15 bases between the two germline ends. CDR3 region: CATYPGGDTEAFF. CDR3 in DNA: TGTGCCACCTACCCGGGAGGGGACACTGAAGCTTTCTTT.

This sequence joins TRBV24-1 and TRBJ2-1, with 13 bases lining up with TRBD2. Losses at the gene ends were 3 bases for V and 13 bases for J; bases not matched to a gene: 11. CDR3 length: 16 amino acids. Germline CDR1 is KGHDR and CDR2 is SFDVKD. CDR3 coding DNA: TGTGCCACCAGTGATCCCCGACTAGCGGGGGGTAGTAGACAGTTCTTC. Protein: CATSDPRLAGGSRQFF.

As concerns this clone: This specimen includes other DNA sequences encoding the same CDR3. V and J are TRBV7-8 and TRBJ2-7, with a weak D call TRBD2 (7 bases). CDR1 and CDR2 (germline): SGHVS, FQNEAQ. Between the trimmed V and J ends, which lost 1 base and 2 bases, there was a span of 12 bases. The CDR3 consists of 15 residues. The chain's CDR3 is CASSLVEGGPYEQYF. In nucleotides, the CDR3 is TGTGCCAGCAGCTTAGTTGAGGGGGGGCCCTACGAGCAGTACTTC.

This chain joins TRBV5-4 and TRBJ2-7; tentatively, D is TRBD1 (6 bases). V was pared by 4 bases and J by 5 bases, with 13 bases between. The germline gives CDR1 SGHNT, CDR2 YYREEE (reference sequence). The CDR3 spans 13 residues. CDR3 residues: CASSLTGSNEQYF. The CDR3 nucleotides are TGTGCCAGCAGCCTGACAGGTTCCAACGAGCAGTACTTC.

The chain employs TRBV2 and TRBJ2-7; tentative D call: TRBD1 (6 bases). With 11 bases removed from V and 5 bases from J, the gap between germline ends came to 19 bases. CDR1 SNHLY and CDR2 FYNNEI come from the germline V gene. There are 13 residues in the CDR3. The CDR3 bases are TGTGCCGCAAATTCCGGGACAAATAACGAGCAGTACTTC. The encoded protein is CAANSGTNNEQYF.

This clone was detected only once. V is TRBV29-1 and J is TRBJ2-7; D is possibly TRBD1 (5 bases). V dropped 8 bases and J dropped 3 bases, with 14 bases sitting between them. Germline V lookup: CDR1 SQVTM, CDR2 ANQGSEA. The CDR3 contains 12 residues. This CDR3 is CSFRVGNYEQYF. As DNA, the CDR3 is TGCAGCTTCAGGGTAGGGAACTACGAGCAGTACTTC.

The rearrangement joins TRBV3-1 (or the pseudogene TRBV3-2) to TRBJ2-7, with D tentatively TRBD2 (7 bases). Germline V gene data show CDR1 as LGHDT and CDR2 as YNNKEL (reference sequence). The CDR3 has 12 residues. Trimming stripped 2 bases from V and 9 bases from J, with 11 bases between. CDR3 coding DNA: TGTGCCAGCAGCCAAAGGGAGGGGGGGCAGTACTTC. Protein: CASSQREGGQYF.

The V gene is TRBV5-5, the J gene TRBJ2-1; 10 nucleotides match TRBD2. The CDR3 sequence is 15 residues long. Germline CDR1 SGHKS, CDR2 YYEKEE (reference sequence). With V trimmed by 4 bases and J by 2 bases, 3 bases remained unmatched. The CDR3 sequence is CASSLLAGAYNEQFF. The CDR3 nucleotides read TGTGCCAGCAGCCTGCTAGCGGGGGCCTACAATGAGCAGTTCTTC. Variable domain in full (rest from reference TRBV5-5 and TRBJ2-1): DAGVTQSPTHLIKTRGQQVTLRCSPISGHKSVSWYQQVLGQGPQFIFQYYEKEERGRGNFPDRFSARQFPNYSSELNVNALLLGDSALYLCASSLLAGAYNEQFFGPGTRLTVL.

The CDR3 bases are TGTGCCAGCCAGGCTGGGGCCAACTACGAGCAGTACTTC. Translation: CASQAGANYEQYF. V is TRBV10-3 and J is TRBJ2-7; D perhaps matches TRBD1 (5 bases). Trimming cost V 10 bases and J 3 bases, with 16 bases left between them. Germline V lookup: CDR1 ENHRY, CDR2 SYGVKD. The CDR3 consists of 13 residues.

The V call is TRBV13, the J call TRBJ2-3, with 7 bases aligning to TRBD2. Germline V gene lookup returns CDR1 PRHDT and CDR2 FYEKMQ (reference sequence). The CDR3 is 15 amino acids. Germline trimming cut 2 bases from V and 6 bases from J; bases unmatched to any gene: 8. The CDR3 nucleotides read TGTGCCAGCAGCTTATGGGCGGGGGACCTGGATACGCAGTATTTT. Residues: CASSLWAGDLDTQYF.

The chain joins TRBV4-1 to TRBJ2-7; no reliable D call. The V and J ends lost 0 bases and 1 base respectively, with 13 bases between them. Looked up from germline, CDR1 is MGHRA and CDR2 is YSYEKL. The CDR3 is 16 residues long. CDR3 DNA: TGCGCCAGCAGCCAAGATTTGTGGCAGAGGTCCTACGAGCAGTACTTC. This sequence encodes CASSQDLWQRSYEQYF.

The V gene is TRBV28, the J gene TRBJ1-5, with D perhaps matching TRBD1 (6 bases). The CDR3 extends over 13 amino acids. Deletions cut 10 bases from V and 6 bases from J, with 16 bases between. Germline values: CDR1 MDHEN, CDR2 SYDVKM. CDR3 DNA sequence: TGTGCCACCAAGGGGGGGGTCAGTCAGCCCCAGCATTTT. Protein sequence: CATKGGVSQPQHF.

CDR3 nucleotide sequence: TGTGCCAGCAGCACGACCCGGGGACATGCAACTAATGAAAAACTGTTTTTT. This gives the protein CASSTTRGHATNEKLFF. The rearrangement links TRBV5-6 to TRBJ1-4; possibly TRBD1 for D (6 bases). Germline V gene data show CDR1 as SGHDT and CDR2 as YYEEEE. CDR3 length: 17 amino acids. The germline V and J ends were trimmed by 4 bases and 0 bases, with 16 bases remaining between them.

The CDR3 sequence: CASSSPHWRDGFQETQYF. CDR3 sequence (DNA): TGTGCCAGCAGCTCCCCCCACTGGAGGGACGGTTTTCAAGAGACCCAGTACTTC. This chain uses TRBV11-2 with TRBJ2-5; tentative D call: TRBD2 (6 bases). The V end lost 4 bases, the J end lost 2 bases, and 23 bases lay between the germline ends. CDR1 SGHAT and CDR2 FQNNGV come from the germline V gene. The CDR3 length is 18 residues.

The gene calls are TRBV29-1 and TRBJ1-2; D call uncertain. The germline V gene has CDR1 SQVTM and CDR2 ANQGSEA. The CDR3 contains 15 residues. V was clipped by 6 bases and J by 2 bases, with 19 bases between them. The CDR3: CSVPSWVSGNYGYTF. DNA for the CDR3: TGCAGCGTACCCTCTTGGGTCAGCGGAAACTATGGCTACACCTTC.